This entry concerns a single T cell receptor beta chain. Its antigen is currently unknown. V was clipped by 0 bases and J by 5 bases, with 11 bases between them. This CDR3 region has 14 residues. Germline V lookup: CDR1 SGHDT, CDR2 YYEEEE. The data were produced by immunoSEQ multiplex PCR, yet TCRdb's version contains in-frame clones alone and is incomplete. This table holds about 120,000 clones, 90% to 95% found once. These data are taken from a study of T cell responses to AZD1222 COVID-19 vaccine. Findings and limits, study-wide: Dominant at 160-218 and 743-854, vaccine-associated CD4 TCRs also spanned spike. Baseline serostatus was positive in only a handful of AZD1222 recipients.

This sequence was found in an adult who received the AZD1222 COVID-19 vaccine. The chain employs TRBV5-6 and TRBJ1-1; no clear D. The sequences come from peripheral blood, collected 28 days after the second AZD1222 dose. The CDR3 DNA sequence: TGTGCCAGCAGCTTGGGACACCTTGGGACTGAAGCTTTCTTT. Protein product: CASSLGHLGTEAFF.